Each of the 22 T cell receptor beta chains below was sequenced from the same sample in a study of somatic mutations in cytotoxic T cells in rheumatoid arthritis. Libraries were prepared by immunoSEQ multiplex PCR; TCRdb keeps only in-frame clonotypes and omits some of them. Of about 19,000 clones listed, 85% are singletons. Sequenced: CD8+ T cells sorted from blood. Receptor source: a middle-aged woman with rheumatoid arthritis.

Concerning this clone itself: Compared with germline, one end of the junction differs, possibly owing to a read error. CDR3 nucleotide sequence: TGTGCCGGCAGCTTAGTTGGGGGCGGCCAGCCCCAGCATTTT. Translation: CAGSLVGGGQPQHF. The rearrangement uses TRBV7-9 and TRBJ1-5; a weak D match, TRBD1 (6 bases). The CDR3 totals 14 residues. In germline, CDR1 is SEHNR, CDR2 FQNEAQ (reference sequence).

The gene calls are TRBV9 and TRBJ1-1; TRBD1 agrees at 11 bases. Germline CDR1 SGDLS, CDR2 YYNGEE. V trimming: 3 bases; J trimming: 4 bases; junction bases outside the gene matches: 2. This CDR3 has 14 amino acids. The CDR3: CASSEGTGGTEAFF. CDR3 nucleotide sequence: TGTGCCAGCAGCGAAGGGACAGGGGGCACTGAAGCTTTCTTT.

This clone has more than one count but fewer than ten. The CDR3 sequence: CSPKGAHTEAFF. In DNA, the CDR3 is TGCAGCCCGAAAGGAGCCCACACTGAAGCTTTCTTT. The chain has TRBV29-1 and TRBJ1-1; no reliable D call. Germline V gene lookup returns CDR1 SQVTM and CDR2 ANQGSEA. The CDR3 loop spans 12 amino acids. V lost 8 bases to trimming and J lost 3 bases, with 13 bases between them. The entire variable domain, with the rest obtained from reference TRBV29-1 and TRBJ1-1, is as follows: SAVISQKPSRDICQRGTSLTIQCQVDSQVTMMFWYRQQPGQSLTLIATANQGSEATYESGFVIDKFPISRPNLTFSTLTVSNMSPEDSSIYLCSPKGAHTEAFFGQGTRLTVV.

The chain uses TRBV2 and TRBJ2-3, with 7 bases matching TRBD2. Germline V CDR1 and CDR2: SNHLY, FYNNEI. The CDR3 loop spans 13 amino acids. The J segment lost 2 bases and the V segment lost 11 bases, leaving 7 bases of the junction unmatched. CDR3 region: CAALAADTDTQYF. CDR3 DNA: TGTGCCGCCCTAGCGGCGGACACAGATACGCAGTATTTT.

The count of this clone is one. The chain combines TRBV6-1 with TRBJ2-7, with D maybe TRBD1 (5 bases). The V gene's germline CDR1 is MNHNS and CDR2 SASEGT. This CDR3 is 14 amino acids long. The V gene lost 5 bases and the J gene lost 2 bases, with 13 bases spanning the gap. Written as DNA, the CDR3 is TGTGCCAGCAGTCTCGAGGACAACACCTACGAGCAGTACTTC. Residues: CASSLEDNTYEQYF.

V usage is TRBV10-2 and J usage is TRBJ2-7; TRBD2 aligns across 12 bases. Trimming cost V 7 bases and J 0 bases; bases outside gene matches: 7. The CDR3 runs to 16 residues. CDR1 WSHSY and CDR2 SAAADI come from the germline V gene. The CDR3 here is CASTGLAGTSSYEQYF. The CDR3 coding sequence is TGCGCCAGCACCGGACTAGCGGGGACAAGCTCCTACGAGCAGTACTTC.

The chain is built from TRBV7-9 and TRBJ1-2, with TRBD1 identical over 8 bases. Trimming took 5 bases from V and 4 from J; bases not matched to a gene: 9. The CDR3 runs 15 residues. Germline V CDR1 and CDR2: SEHNR, FQNEAQ (reference sequence). The CDR3 protein is CASSLGQGEVYGYTF. The DNA for the CDR3 is TGTGCCAGCAGCCTAGGACAGGGAGAGGTCTATGGCTACACCTTC.

The rearrangement links TRBV2 to TRBJ1-2; 9 bases fit TRBD1. With V trimmed by 3 bases and J by 8 bases, 13 bases remained unmatched. Germline CDR1 and CDR2: SNHLY and FYNNEI. CDR3 size: 16 residues. CDR3 coding DNA: TGTGCCAGCAGTGAGGTGGGACAGGGAGTAATGGGCGGCTACACCTTC. Residues: CASSEVGQGVMGGYTF.

CDR3 sequence reads: CASSISGEYTEAFF. Here the CDR3 DNA reads TGTGCCAGTAGTATATCGGGGGAGTACACTGAAGCTTTCTTT. The chain joins TRBV19 to TRBJ1-1, with a tentative D call TRBD1 (5 bases). From germline, CDR1 is LNHDA and CDR2 SQIVND (reference sequence). CDR3 length: 14 amino acids. Trimming stripped 2 bases from V and 3 bases from J, with 10 bases between.

The genes are TRBV7-6 and TRBJ1-4, with D possibly being TRBD1 (5 bases). Trimming shortened V by 0 bases and J by 0 bases, and 11 bases separated the two germline ends. This CDR3 contains 17 residues. The germline gives CDR1 SGHVS, CDR2 FNYEAQ. The CDR3, as DNA: TGTGCCAGCAGCTTAGCCCCGGCGGGACCAACTAATGAAAAACTGTTTTTT. The encoded protein is CASSLAPAGPTNEKLFF.

This sequence joins TRBV7-2 and TRBJ2-5; maybe TRBD2 (5 bases). V lost 5 bases and J lost 2, with 15 bases in between. The germline gives CDR1 SGHTA, CDR2 FQGNSA. The CDR3 totals 15 residues. CDR3 DNA: TGTGCCAGCAGCCTCTACGGAGGCCTTCAAGAGACCCAGTACTTC. Translating it yields CASSLYGGLQETQYF.

This clone was found once. The chain is built from TRBV7-6 and TRBJ2-7; 10 positions agree with TRBD2. The CDR3 is 14 amino acids. Germline lookup yields CDR1 SGHVS and CDR2 FNYEAQ. With 5 bases clipped from V and 6 bases from J, the junction kept 7 bases outside the gene matches. The CDR3 region has the DNA TGTGCCAGCAGCGCCCCGGGACTAGCGAGCGAGCAGTACTTC. Its translation is CASSAPGLASEQYF.

The chain is built from TRBV9 and TRBJ1-1; D gene ambiguous. Trimming pared 4 bases from V and 1 base from J, leaving 5 bases between. The CDR3 runs to 12 residues. In germline, CDR1 is SGDLS, CDR2 YYNGEE. This CDR3 is CASSRGNTEAFF. CDR3 nucleotides: TGTGCCAGCAGCCGGGGGAACACTGAAGCTTTCTTT.

This chain uses TRBV5-1 with TRBJ1-2; 9 bases are a match to TRBD1. The CDR3 is 16 amino acids. Germline-derived CDR1 and CDR2 are SGHRS and YFSETQ. The V and J ends lost 2 bases and 1 base, in that order; junction bases with no gene match: 6. In DNA, the CDR3 is TGCGCCAGCAGCTTTACGGACAGGGGTGATAACTATGGCTACACCTTC. Amino acid sequence: CASSFTDRGDNYGYTF.

This chain joins TRBV4-1 and TRBJ2-3; 10 bases align to TRBD1. This CDR3 is 16 amino acids long. The germline CDR1 and CDR2 sequences are MGHRA and YSYEKL. V trimming: 4 bases; J trimming: 5 bases; junction bases outside the gene matches: 9. This chain's CDR3 is CASSPPGTGVGDTQYF. CDR3 bases: TGCGCCAGCAGCCCCCCGGGGACAGGGGTAGGAGATACGCAGTATTTT.

The chain links TRBV19 to TRBJ2-3; 7 bases fit TRBD2. The germline V gene has CDR1 LNHDA and CDR2 SQIVND (reference sequence). The trim removed 11 bases at V and 1 base at J, leaving 9 bases unmatched. The CDR3 has 14 residues. The CDR3 DNA sequence: TGTGCCTCCCAACCGGGGAGGGGCACAGATACGCAGTATTTT. This gives the protein CASQPGRGTDTQYF.

The V gene is TRBV11-2, the J gene TRBJ2-7; tentative D call: TRBD1 (5 bases). Germline V lookup: CDR1 SGHAT, CDR2 FQNNGV. V was shortened by 5 bases and J by 0 bases, with 14 bases between the two germline ends. This CDR3 spans 15 amino acids. The CDR3 coding sequence is TGTGCCAGCAGCGCACAGGACATCCACTCCTACGAGCAGTACTTC. It specifies CASSAQDIHSYEQYF.

The chain couples TRBV9 to TRBJ1-3; tentative D call: TRBD1 (6 bases). The CDR3 length is 14 residues. The ends were cut back, 0 bases at V and 4 bases at J, with 8 bases in the middle. Germline assignment: CDR1 SGDLS and CDR2 YYNGEE. The CDR3 spells CASSVGGLGNTIYF. In nucleotides, the CDR3 is TGTGCCAGCAGCGTAGGGGGGCTAGGAAACACCATATATTTT.

This chain joins TRBV2 and TRBJ1-1; no definite D call. Germline CDR1 reads SNHLY; CDR2 reads FYNNEI. There are 13 residues in the CDR3. Trimming left V 4 bases short and J 7 bases short, with 13 bases between. The CDR3 bases are TGTGCCAGCAGTGGCTTCAGAGACTATGAAGCTTTCTTT. It specifies CASSGFRDYEAFF. The variable domain in full, with the rest retrieved from reference TRBV2 and TRBJ1-1, is EPEVTQTPSHQVTQMGQEVILRCVPISNHLYFYWYRQILGQKVEFLVSFYNNEISEKSEIFDDQFSVERPDGSNFTLKIRSTKLEDSAMYFCASSGFRDYEAFFGQGTRLTVV.

Only one count was recorded for this clone. V usage is TRBV5-1 and J usage is TRBJ2-5; no clear D gene. The germline CDR1 and CDR2 sequences are SGHRS and YFSETQ. This CDR3 contains 12 residues. Trimming left V 4 bases short and J 0 bases short, with 4 bases between. The DNA for the CDR3 is TGCGCCAGCAGCCTTGACCAAGAGACCCAGTACTTC. Translated, it gives CASSLDQETQYF.

The chain recombines TRBV13 with TRBJ2-5; D is ambiguous. This CDR3 comprises 11 residues. In germline, CDR1 is PRHDT, CDR2 FYEKMQ (reference sequence). V lost 4 bases, J lost 3 bases, and 3 bases lay in between. CDR3 sequence (DNA): TGTGCCAGCAGCTCTGAAGAGACCCAGTACTTC. This sequence encodes CASSSEETQYF.

This chain links TRBV15 with TRBJ1-2, with D unclear. Germline V CDR1 and CDR2: LNHNV, YYDKDF (reference sequence). The CDR3 runs to 16 residues. V shed 0 bases and J shed 5 bases, with 16 bases lying between them. The chain's CDR3 is CATSRDLSGSFYGYTF. The CDR3 region has the DNA TGTGCCACCAGCAGAGATCTTTCGGGTTCCTTTTATGGCTACACCTTC. Combining the CDR3 with reference TRBV15 and TRBJ1-2 gives the whole variable domain DAMVIQNPRYQVTQFGKPVTLSCSQTLNHNVMYWYQQKSSQAPKLLFHYYDKDFNNEADTPDNFQSRRPNTSFCFLDIRSPGLGDTAMYLCATSRDLSGSFYGYTFGSGTRLTVV.